This TCR beta chain was profiled in a study of CD8 T cells in Susac syndrome. Sequencing of TCR beta was undertaken in CD8+ and CD4+ T cells derived from blood. The V gene lost 4 bases and the J gene lost 8 bases, with 14 bases spanning the gap. Germline V gene sequence: CDR1 SNHLY, CDR2 FYNNEI. The CDR3 is 13 amino acids. Reverse transcription of roughly 0.5 to 1 ug RNA was carried out with random hexamers. Amplification of the TCR beta CDR3 was carried out by immunoSEQ multiplex PCR, which spanned a total of 54 Vbeta and 13 Jbeta segments. TCRdb called the immunoSEQ multiplex PCR reads again in MiXCR, with one record for every CDR3 protein. The table has roughly 150,000 distinct CDR3 sequences, about 94% seen once. This clonotype was detected once.

Sequenced sample: CD8+ T cells from PBMCs. The clonotype was recovered from a human donor with multiple sclerosis. This sequence joins TRBV2 and TRBJ1-2, with a possible D match to TRBD1 (6 bases). CDR3: CASSGRTAGGYTF. For the CDR3, the DNA is TGTGCCAGCAGTGGGAGGACAGCTGGCGGCTACACCTTC.